These 17 T cell receptor beta chains share one sample of origin, sequenced in a study of T-cell memory formation after mild COVID-19. Each CDR3 protein gets one entry after TCRdb re-called the 5' RACE reads with MiXCR. This sample has 160,000 or so distinct CDR3 sequences, with roughly 31% found just once. The sample comprised PBMCs or a T cell subset sorted from them (not recorded which). These TCRs come from an adult woman who had mild COVID-19 (a few samples of this study predate the infection). Cell type and time point are not known.

This rearrangement joins TRBV10-3 to TRBJ1-1; D ambiguous. The V and J ends lost 4 bases and 2 bases respectively, with 5 bases between them. This CDR3 has 12 amino acids. CDR1 is ENHRY, CDR2 SYGVKD, per germline. CDR3 sequence: CAISGLNTEAFF. DNA of the CDR3: TGTGCCATCAGTGGGCTAAACACTGAAGCTTTCTTT.

The rearrangement joins TRBV7-9 to TRBJ1-5; no clear D. V was cut by 5 bases and J by 8 bases, with 10 bases left in between. Germline CDR1 is SEHNR and CDR2 is FQNEAQ (reference sequence). The CDR3 consists of 12 residues. The CDR3 nucleotides are TGTGCCAGCAGCCAATCAATCGAGCCCCAGCATTTT. Its protein is CASSQSIEPQHF.

The chain combines TRBV12-3 or TRBV12-4 with TRBJ2-7, with TRBD2 matching over 10 bases. Trimming cost V 5 bases and J 1 base; bases outside gene matches: 2. This CDR3 has 14 residues. The CDR3 loop reads CASSTSGTSYEQYF. The CDR3 DNA is TGTGCCAGCAGTACTAGCGGGACTTCCTACGAGCAGTACTTC.

The chain links TRBV20-1 to TRBJ2-6; no firm D call. Germline CDR1 is DFQATT and CDR2 is SNEGSKA (reference sequence). Trimming took 4 bases from V and 1 from J, leaving 11 bases between them. The CDR3 is made up of 15 amino acids. The CDR3 DNA sequence: TGCAGTGCTATTGCCGTGAATTCTGGGGCCAACGTCCTGACTTTC. Amino acids: CSAIAVNSGANVLTF.

The gene calls are TRBV6-5 and TRBJ2-3, with D uncertain. The CDR3 is 15 amino acids. Trimming pared 5 bases from V and 4 bases from J, leaving 16 bases between. Germline CDR1 is MNHEY and CDR2 is SVGAGI. The CDR3: CASSPGAVRADTQYF. Written as DNA, the CDR3 is TGTGCCAGCAGTCCGGGCGCCGTCCGGGCAGATACGCAGTATTTT.

This clonotype was recorded a few times. The J gene is TRBJ2-2, the V gene TRBV24-1; tentative D call: TRBD2 (5 bases). From germline, CDR1 is KGHDR and CDR2 SFDVKD. V shed 3 bases and J shed 6 bases, with 13 bases lying between them. The length of the CDR3 is 15 residues. The CDR3 nucleotides read TGTGCCACCAGTGATCCCGCCGCGGGTGCCGGGGAGCTGTTTTTT. Translation: CATSDPAAGAGELFF.

The chain employs TRBV15 and TRBJ2-7; TRBD2 agrees at 7 bases. CDR1 and CDR2 from the germline V gene are LNHNV and YYDKDF (reference sequence). There are 14 residues in the CDR3. With 3 bases clipped from V and 4 bases from J, the junction kept 6 bases outside the gene matches. The CDR3 spells CATSSNIGGYEQYF. The CDR3 nucleotides are TGTGCCACCAGCAGCAACATCGGGGGGTACGAGCAGTACTTC.

This clonotype has a handful of counts. This chain connects TRBV24-1 to TRBJ2-1; perhaps TRBD2 as D (6 bases). V dropped 3 bases and J dropped 3 bases, with 14 bases sitting between them. Germline-derived CDR1 and CDR2 are KGHDR and SFDVKD. This CDR3 has 16 residues. The CDR3 bases are TGTGCCACCAGTGATGAAGACACCGGGGGCTACAATGAGCAGTTCTTC. Residues: CATSDEDTGGYNEQFF.

This clonotype has at least ten counts. J is TRBJ2-7 and V is TRBV18; D remains ambiguous. The CDR3 runs to 13 residues. V lost 4 bases and J 5 bases, leaving 12 bases between the germline ends. Germline CDR1 and CDR2: KGHSH and LQKENI. The CDR3 region is CASSRGRWDEQYF. In DNA, the CDR3 is TGTGCCAGCTCACGGGGAAGATGGGACGAGCAGTACTTC.

This chain joins TRBV5-1 and TRBJ2-5; 7 nucleotides match TRBD1. The germline gives CDR1 SGHRS, CDR2 YFSETQ. Unmatched junction bases numbered 1, after V lost 4 bases and J lost 1 base. The CDR3 extends over 13 amino acids. Written as DNA, the CDR3 is TGCGCCAGCAGCAGGACAGGCCAAGAGACCCAGTACTTC. Translation gives CASSRTGQETQYF. Filled out from reference TRBV5-1 and TRBJ2-5, the complete variable domain reads KAGVTQTPRYLIKTRGQQVTLSCSPISGHRSVSWYQQTPGQGLQFLFEYFSETQRNKGNFPGRFSGRQFSNSRSEMNVSTLELGDSALYLCASSRTGQETQYFGPGTRLLVL.

In this sample, this clonotype turned up a few times. J is TRBJ2-1 and V is TRBV4-3; D gene ambiguous. Trimming took off 1 base at V and 1 base at J, with 8 bases between the two ends. Germline V gene data show CDR1 as LGHNA and CDR2 as YSLEER. This CDR3 spans 15 amino acids. The DNA for the CDR3 is TGCGCCAGCAGCCAAGGATCGGCGTCCTACAATGAGCAGTTCTTC. Residues: CASSQGSASYNEQFF.

The rearrangement links TRBV7-6 to TRBJ2-7; D unclear. The length of the CDR3 is 13 residues. The germline gives CDR1 SGHVS, CDR2 FNYEAQ. V gave up 4 bases and J gave up 2 bases, with 9 bases separating them. The CDR3 DNA is TGTGCCAGCAGCTCAGACACCACCTACGAGCAGTACTTC. As protein: CASSSDTTYEQYF.

The V call is TRBV11-1, the J call TRBJ1-2, with D perhaps matching TRBD1 (5 bases). Between the trimmed V and J ends, which lost 5 bases and 5 bases, there was a span of 12 bases. In germline, CDR1 is SGHAT, CDR2 FQDESV (reference sequence). This CDR3 comprises 13 residues. The CDR3 sequence: CASSDPGGYGYTF. The CDR3 DNA is TGTGCCAGCAGCGATCCCGGGGGATATGGCTACACCTTC.

The V gene is TRBV5-1, the J gene TRBJ1-1; D ambiguous. This CDR3 spans 14 amino acids. The V end lost 0 bases, the J end lost 4 bases, and 10 bases lay between the germline ends. The germline CDR1 and CDR2 sequences are SGHRS and YFSETQ. The CDR3 nucleotides read TGCGCCAGCAGCTTGGAGGGCCGGGGCACTGAAGCTTTCTTT. Protein sequence: CASSLEGRGTEAFF.

Only a few counts were recorded for this clonotype. The V gene is TRBV11-2, the J gene TRBJ2-1, with 8 bases lining up with TRBD2. Germline V gene sequence: CDR1 SGHAT, CDR2 FQNNGV. The junction had 12 bases not matched to a gene; V was cut back by 4 bases and J by 4 bases. This CDR3 has 17 residues. CDR3 DNA: TGTGCCAGCAGCTCGAGAATGTCGGGGGGGCCGTACAATGAGCAGTTCTTC. Its translation: CASSSRMSGGPYNEQFF.

This clonotype was seen a few times. The chain recombines TRBV7-2 with TRBJ2-6, with TRBD2 identical over 7 bases. CDR1 and CDR2 from the germline V gene are SGHTA and FQGNSA. The V and J ends lost 1 base and 0 bases, in that order; junction bases with no gene match: 6. The CDR3 length is 18 residues. CDR3 nucleotide sequence: TGTGCCAGCAGCTTAGATGGTGCGGGAGTCTCTGGGGCCAACGTCCTGACTTTC. Protein sequence: CASSLDGAGVSGANVLTF.

The V and J genes are TRBV29-1 and TRBJ2-1; 12 bases map to TRBD2. The CDR3 is 15 amino acids. The V gene end was trimmed by 3 bases and the J gene end by 9 bases; junction bases not matched to a gene: 9. The germline gives CDR1 SQVTM, CDR2 ANQGSEA. The chain's CDR3 is CSVDLGLAGSGEQFF. The CDR3 region has the DNA TGCAGCGTTGACCTCGGACTAGCGGGGTCGGGTGAGCAGTTCTTC.